This TCR beta chain was captured in a study of shared clonotypes between healthy human individuals. The repertoire was sequenced with immunoSEQ multiplex PCR; TCRdb's copy has only in-frame clones and lacks some. Here the sample spans some 1 million clones, around 74% being singletons. Germline V gene lookup returns CDR1 SGHRS and CDR2 YFSETQ. V shed 4 bases and J shed 5 bases, with 19 bases lying between them. The CDR3 runs to 15 residues. This TCR came from a man between 18 and 35 years old in good health. The rearrangement joins TRBV5-1 to TRBJ2-7; D gene ambiguous. The sequencing input was memory CD4+ T cells sorted from blood. Documented subset: CD45RA-negative fraction. CDR3 DNA: TGCGCCAGCAGCCTGACGACGACGGCGTTCAACGAGCAGTACTTC. Its protein is CASSLTTTAFNEQYF.